This T cell receptor beta chain came from a study of blood T cell repertoires in COVID-19. The germline V and J ends were trimmed by 1 base and 10 bases, with 22 bases remaining between them. This CDR3 spans 15 amino acids. CDR1 and CDR2 (germline): SQVTM, ANQGSEA. Assay: immunoSEQ multiplex PCR; the TCRdb copy retains only in-frame clones and omits some. In the table there are over 150,000 clones, roughly nine tenths of which are singletons. This clone was detected once. The receptor was isolated from a man aged 18 to 30 who had recovered from COVID-19. The sequencing input was peripheral blood. The genes are TRBV29-1 and TRBJ1-2; no clear D gene. CDR3 region: CSVEAMEGDRSDYTF. The CDR3 nucleotides are TGCAGCGTTGAAGCAATGGAGGGCGACCGTAGCGACTACACCTTC.